The T cell receptor beta chain described here comes from a study of PD-1 blockade in mismatch repair-deficient tumors. Study results and limitations: After pembrolizumab, tumor-resident clones rose rapidly, then generally contracted before radiologic responses.

Regarding this clone: Its matching antigen is unknown.

PCR or immunohistochemistry showed mismatch repair deficiency in every enrolled patient. Three pembrolizumab responders had their TCRs sequenced. Profiled with immunoSEQ multiplex PCR; TCRdb holds only in-frame clones, not every one. The sample has approximately 20,000 clones; around 80% are singletons. V was clipped by 5 bases and J by 2 bases, with 12 bases between them. Germline CDR1 and CDR2: SSHAT and FNYEAQ (reference sequence). This CDR3 contains 14 residues. This TCR derives from an adult with mismatch repair-deficient cancer. Sample: PBMCs, taken 52 weeks after starting pembrolizumab. The chain combines TRBV7-7 with TRBJ2-5, with D possibly being TRBD2 (6 bases). CDR3 in DNA: TGTGCCAGCAGCCAAGGGACTGCTCAAGAGACCCAGTACTTC. Protein sequence: CASSQGTAQETQYF.